The TCR beta chain described here comes from a study of blood T cell repertoires in COVID-19. About the research overall: PBMCs, B-cell-depleted T cells, or T cells provided the cDNA or gDNA that made up the material.

CDR1 and CDR2 (germline): SNHLY, FYNNEI. The CDR3 has 15 residues. Between the trimmed V and J ends, which lost 3 bases and 1 base, there was a span of 10 bases. Methods used by the authors: Amplification with reference gene primers provided the estimates of nucleated cell counts. This table comes from immunoSEQ multiplex PCR, and its TCRdb copy is limited to in-frame clones, with some not included. V, J and clone size are taken as reported in that table, and D and trimming were inferred from the DNA itself. This table has around 260,000 clones, more than 70% appearing once. The sample taken for sequencing was peripheral blood. The sequence was obtained from a woman aged 50 to 60 with acute or convalescent COVID-19. The rearrangement uses TRBV2 and TRBJ2-1; D not certain. The CDR3 protein is CASSEGYPSYNEQFF. The DNA for the CDR3 is TGTGCCAGCAGTGAGGGCTACCCTTCCTACAATGAGCAGTTCTTC. The variable domain in full, with the rest retrieved from reference TRBV2 and TRBJ2-1, is EPEVTQTPSHQVTQMGQEVILRCVPISNHLYFYWYRQILGQKVEFLVSFYNNEISEKSEIFDDQFSVERPDGSNFTLKIRSTKLEDSAMYFCASSEGYPSYNEQFFGPGTRLTVL.